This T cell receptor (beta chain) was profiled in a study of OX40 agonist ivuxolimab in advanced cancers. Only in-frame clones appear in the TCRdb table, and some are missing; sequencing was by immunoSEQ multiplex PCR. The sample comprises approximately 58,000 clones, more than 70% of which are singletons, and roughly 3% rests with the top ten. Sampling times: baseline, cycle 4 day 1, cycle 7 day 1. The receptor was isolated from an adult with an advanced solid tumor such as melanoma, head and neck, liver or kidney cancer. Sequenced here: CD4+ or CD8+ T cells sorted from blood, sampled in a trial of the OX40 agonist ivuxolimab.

The CDR3 reads CASSPKAGVRLNEQFF. CDR3 coding DNA: TGTGCCAGCAGCCCCAAGGCAGGGGTTAGGTTGAATGAGCAGTTCTTC. The J gene is TRBJ2-1, the V gene TRBV13; D is perhaps TRBD1 (6 bases). V lost 5 bases to trimming and J lost 7 bases, with 21 bases between them. This CDR3 has 16 amino acids. The germline V gene has CDR1 PRHDT and CDR2 FYEKMQ (reference sequence).